This TCR beta chain originates from a study of T cell repertoires in cytomegalovirus infection. Study-level background: CMV infection plus the matching HLA type was flagged by public TCR beta signatures.

This clonotype was picked up many times. Its specificity is unknown. TCRdb called the reads again in MiXCR, with one record for every CDR3 protein. In the table there are roughly 500,000 distinct CDR3 sequences, more than 15% of which are singletons. V gave up 3 bases and J gave up 4 bases; unmatched junction bases: 2. The germline V gene has CDR1 SGHRS and CDR2 YFSETQ. The CDR3 loop spans 15 amino acids. Study-level points and caveats: Totalled public TCR beta family frequency picked out people who carried CMV plus the relevant HLA. CMV-specific HLA-C-restricted TCR beta clonotypes dominated the ex vivo response.

The receptor was isolated from a human donor in good health (CMV status not recorded). Some clones in this sample may be carry-over from other donors' samples. V and J are TRBV5-1 and TRBJ2-1; 12 bases align to TRBD2. The sample comprised CD8+ T cells from PBMCs. CDR3 DNA: TGCGCCAGCAGCTCTAGCGGGAGGGAGTACAATGAGCAGTTCTTC. It is translated as CASSSSGREYNEQFF.